These 27 T cell receptor beta chains came from one sample sequenced in a study of vaccination effects on CD4 cells after COVID-19. Using viral peptide pools, the ViraFEST assay grew out antigen-specific CD4+ T cells prior to sequencing. Cells that had been cultured for less than eleven days were the source of isolated CD4+ T cells. Vaccine administered to participants consisted of two doses of either BNT162b2 or mRNA-1273. No antigens are known for them. Profiled with immunoSEQ multiplex PCR; TCRdb holds only in-frame clones, not every one. Counted here are just under 60,000 clones, roughly 80% occurring once; the ten biggest clones make up 2%. Material: CD4+ T cells from PBMCs cultured with HCoV-OC43 spike peptides, obtained after COVID-19 vaccination. This sample's subset: HCoV-OC43 spike overlapping peptide pool stimulation. The receptors were sampled from a human donor who received a COVID-19 vaccine.

CDR3 loop: CASSVVGGEQFF. The CDR3 nucleotides read TGTGCCAGCAGCGTAGTGGGCGGAGAGCAGTTCTTC. The V call is TRBV9, the J call TRBJ2-1; D uncertain. V lost 0 bases and J 10 bases, leaving 8 bases between the germline ends. Germline CDR1 is SGDLS and CDR2 is YYNGEE. The CDR3 is 12 residues long.

This clone occurred a few times. V usage is TRBV19 and J usage is TRBJ1-6; D is unresolved. CDR1 is LNHDA, CDR2 SQIVND, per germline (reference sequence). The ends were cut back, 5 bases at V and 10 bases at J, with 12 bases in the middle. The CDR3 covers 13 residues. As DNA, the CDR3 is TGTGCCAGTAGTCCTATAACTGGATCACCCCTCCACTTT. Its translation is CASSPITGSPLHF.

This chain joins TRBV12-5 and TRBJ2-5, with 7 nucleotides matching TRBD1. The CDR3 has 14 residues. The V and J ends lost 11 bases and 3 bases, in that order; junction bases with no gene match: 12. CDR1 LGHNT and CDR2 FRNRAP come from the germline V gene. In DNA form, the CDR3 reads TGTGCTGGGCGCTTGACAGGGAGCAAAGAGACCCAGTACTTC. Amino acid sequence: CAGRLTGSKETQYF.

This clone was seen a few times. J is TRBJ1-5 and V is TRBV7-3; no definite D call. This CDR3 comprises 13 residues. CDR1 and CDR2 from the germline V gene are SGHTA and FQGTGA. The V end lost 5 bases, the J end lost 5 bases, and 10 bases lay between the germline ends. CDR3 region: CASSQDRDQPQHF. CDR3 nucleotide sequence: TGTGCCAGCAGCCAGGACCGAGATCAGCCCCAGCATTTT.

The sample holds a few counts of this clone. The gene calls are TRBV21-1 and TRBJ1-6; the table gives TRBD1 as D, unverified against the DNA. TRBV21-1 is described as a pseudogene. There are 15 residues in the CDR3. CDR3 in DNA: TGTGCCAGCAGCAAAGTCCCAGGGTTGGATTCACCCCTCCACTTT. As protein: CASSKVPGLDSPLHF.

This clone is a singleton in its sample. The CDR3 sequence: CATSEPGSRGEAFF. Here the CDR3 DNA reads TGTGCCACCAGTGAACCGGGCTCCCGGGGGGAAGCTTTCTTT. The chain combines TRBV24-1 with TRBJ1-1, with TRBD1 as a possible D gene (5 bases). The CDR3 totals 14 residues. With 4 bases removed from V and 8 bases from J, the gap between germline ends came to 16 bases. The germline CDR1 and CDR2 sequences are KGHDR and SFDVKD.

The chain uses TRBV14 and TRBJ2-7, with 16 bases fitting TRBD2. The V gene's germline CDR1 is SGHDN and CDR2 FVKESK. With 3 bases clipped from V and 3 bases from J, the junction kept 8 bases outside the gene matches. CDR3 length: 18 residues. This CDR3 reads CASSQGLAGGPSGYEQYV. In nucleotides, the CDR3 is TGTGCCAGCAGCCAGGGACTAGCGGGGGGGCCGTCGGGCTACGAGCAGTACGTC.

CDR3 in amino acids: CAWRPDITGELFF. Here the CDR3 DNA reads TGTGCCTGGAGGCCCGACATTACCGGGGAGCTGTTTTTT. This chain joins TRBV30 and TRBJ2-2; D not resolved. CDR3 length: 13 amino acids. V was trimmed by 3 bases and J by 5 bases, leaving 10 bases between them. The germline V gene has CDR1 GTSNPN and CDR2 SVGIG (reference sequence).

The V call is TRBV19, the J call TRBJ1-2, with D unresolved. V gave up 1 base and J gave up 7 bases, with 19 bases separating them. The CDR3 extends over 16 amino acids. Germline V gene data show CDR1 as LNHDA and CDR2 as SQIVND (reference sequence). The CDR3 region is CASSIVGSPGGRGYTF. The CDR3 DNA is TGTGCCAGTAGTATAGTCGGATCCCCCGGCGGGCGTGGCTACACCTTC.

This chain connects TRBV5-1 to TRBJ1-1; D remains unclear. Trimming shortened V by 2 bases and J by 4 bases, and 9 bases separated the two germline ends. Germline lookup yields CDR1 SGHRS and CDR2 YFSETQ. The CDR3 loop spans 13 amino acids. CDR3 in amino acids: CASSFAGFTEAFF. CDR3 DNA sequence: TGCGCCAGCAGCTTTGCAGGCTTCACTGAAGCTTTCTTT.

The chain has TRBV19 and TRBJ2-5; D not resolved. The CDR3 has 13 amino acids. With 6 bases removed from V and 3 bases from J, the gap between germline ends came to 11 bases. The germline V gene has CDR1 LNHDA and CDR2 SQIVND (reference sequence). In DNA, the CDR3 is TGTGCCAGTAGCAACGTCGAGAAAGAGACCCAGTACTTC. It is translated as CASSNVEKETQYF.

This chain joins TRBV30 and TRBJ2-7; the match to TRBD2 covers 7 bases. The CDR3 runs 13 residues. In germline, CDR1 is GTSNPN, CDR2 SVGIG (reference sequence). With V trimmed by 4 bases and J by 2 bases, 5 bases remained unmatched. CDR3: CAWNVAGAYEQYV. The CDR3 DNA is TGTGCCTGGAATGTAGCGGGCGCCTACGAGCAGTACGTC.

This chain links TRBV24-1 with TRBJ2-5, with 9 bases that match TRBD1. The CDR3 has 16 residues. CDR1 and CDR2 from the germline V gene are KGHDR and SFDVKD. Germline trimming cut 4 bases from V and 3 bases from J; bases unmatched to any gene: 8. The CDR3 region has the DNA TGTGCCACCAGTGAGGATCCGGGACAGGGAAAAGAGACCCAGTACTTC. Translating gives CATSEDPGQGKETQYF.

The genes are TRBV9 and TRBJ2-3; unclear D gene. Germline V lookup: CDR1 SGDLS, CDR2 YYNGEE. This CDR3 is built from 14 residues. V lost 0 bases, J lost 2 bases, and 7 bases lay in between. DNA of the CDR3: TGTGCCAGCAGCGTAGTCGGAGTCACAGATACGCAGTATTTT. It encodes CASSVVGVTDTQYF.

The chain employs TRBV12-3 or TRBV12-4 and TRBJ2-1; 8 nucleotides match TRBD2. The CDR3 covers 11 residues. Germline trimming cut 11 bases from V and 15 bases from J; bases unmatched to any gene: 12. The CDR3 DNA sequence: TGTGCCTCGTACAGCGGGAGATCTTGGTTCTTC. This codes for CASYSGRSWFF.

The J gene is TRBJ2-5, the V gene TRBV7-2; D uncertain. Germline loops: CDR1 SGHTA, CDR2 FQGNSA. This CDR3 contains 14 residues. V lost 4 bases and J 5 bases, leaving 14 bases between the germline ends. The DNA of the CDR3 is TGTGCCAGCAGCTCGACGACAATACGGGAGACCCAGTACTTC. Amino acid sequence: CASSSTTIRETQYF. Drawing the rest from reference TRBV7-2 and TRBJ2-5, the complete variable domain is GAGVSQSPSNKVTEKGKDVELRCDPISGHTALYWYRQSLGQGLEFLIYFQGNSAPDKSGLPSDRFSAERTGGSVSTLTIQRTQQEDSAVYLCASSSTTIRETQYFGPGTRLLVL.

This clone was detected a few times. The CDR3 reads CASSEGVTGTEAFF. The CDR3 nucleotides read TGTGCCAGCAGTGAGGGGGTAACGGGCACTGAAGCTTTCTTT. This chain connects TRBV2 to TRBJ1-1; D is perhaps TRBD1 (5 bases). Germline V gene sequence: CDR1 SNHLY, CDR2 FYNNEI. This CDR3 is 14 amino acids long. V lost 3 bases, J lost 4 bases, and 12 bases lay in between.

The CDR3 DNA reads as TGTGCCAGCTCAACGACAGGGACAGGGGGTCGGGAGACCCAGTACTTC. This sequence encodes CASSTTGTGGRETQYF. This sequence joins TRBV18 and TRBJ2-5; 11 bases line up with TRBD1. J lost 5 bases, V lost 5 bases, and 10 bases had no gene match. CDR3 length: 16 residues. The germline gives CDR1 KGHSH, CDR2 LQKENI.

The chain carries TRBV7-9 and TRBJ1-1, with D possibly matching TRBD1 (6 bases). The ends were cut back, 0 bases at V and 3 bases at J, with 17 bases in the middle. The CDR3 is made up of 17 amino acids. The germline CDR1 and CDR2 sequences are SEHNR and FQNEAQ (reference sequence). CDR3 sequence: CASSLARGGLGDTEAFF. In nucleotides, the CDR3 is TGTGCCAGCAGCTTAGCGAGAGGGGGTTTGGGCGACACTGAAGCTTTCTTT.

By share of the sample, this clone is medium-sized (0.01 to 0.1%). CDR3 sequence reads: CASTVYSSTDTQYF. CDR3 DNA sequence: TGTGCCAGCACCGTTTACTCCAGCACAGATACGCAGTATTTT. The chain couples TRBV7-2 to TRBJ2-3, with D hard to call. The CDR3 is 14 residues long. The germline CDR1 and CDR2 sequences are SGHTA and FQGNSA. The germline V and J ends were trimmed by 7 bases and 0 bases, with 11 bases remaining between them. Using reference TRBV7-2 and TRBJ2-3 for the parts outside the CDR3, the full variable domain is GAGVSQSPSNKVTEKGKDVELRCDPISGHTALYWYRQSLGQGLEFLIYFQGNSAPDKSGLPSDRFSAERTGGSVSTLTIQRTQQEDSAVYLCASTVYSSTDTQYFGPGTRLTVL.

The chain links TRBV6-6 to TRBJ2-1, with a weak D call TRBD2 (6 bases). CDR3 length: 13 residues. The germline V gene encodes CDR1 MNHNY and CDR2 SVGAGI (reference sequence). The CDR3, as DNA: TGTGCATGCGGGGACTTCTCATACAATGAGCAGTTCTTC. This translates into CACGDFSYNEQFF.

The chain has TRBV3-1 (or the pseudogene TRBV3-2) and TRBJ2-5, with a weak D call TRBD1 (5 bases). CDR1 is LGHDT, CDR2 YNNKEL, per germline (reference sequence). Deletions cut 4 bases from V and 7 bases from J, with 7 bases between. This CDR3 has 11 residues. The CDR3 is CASSLRGTQYF. The CDR3 DNA follows: TGTGCCAGCAGCCTTAGGGGGACCCAGTACTTC.

The chain combines TRBV24-1 with TRBJ2-3, with 8 bases aligning to TRBD1. Trimming removed 5 bases from V and 8 bases from J; junction bases left unmatched: 5. Germline assignment: CDR1 KGHDR and CDR2 SFDVKD. CDR3 length: 13 amino acids. The CDR3 is CATSGTGKVTQYF. For the CDR3, the DNA is TGTGCCACCAGTGGGACAGGGAAAGTTACGCAGTATTTT.

This rearrangement joins TRBV2 to TRBJ1-2; maybe TRBD1 (5 bases). The germline CDR1 and CDR2 sequences are SNHLY and FYNNEI. The CDR3 has 13 residues. V lost 6 bases and J lost 8, with 16 bases in between. In DNA, the CDR3 is TGTGCCAGCAGGCCAAGGGGCCCGAGGGGCTACACCTTC. Translation gives CASRPRGPRGYTF.

The rearrangement joins TRBV7-2 to TRBJ2-5, with D perhaps matching TRBD2 (6 bases). CDR1 and CDR2 from the germline V gene are SGHTA and FQGNSA. The CDR3 is 14 residues long. Trimming left V 0 bases short and J 1 base short, with 6 bases between. The CDR3 nucleotides read TGTGCCAGCAGCTTAGCGGGGGGCCAAGAGACCCAGTACTTC. Translating gives CASSLAGGQETQYF. Full variable domain (missing parts from reference TRBV7-2 and TRBJ2-5): GAGVSQSPSNKVTEKGKDVELRCDPISGHTALYWYRQSLGQGLEFLIYFQGNSAPDKSGLPSDRFSAERTGGSVSTLTIQRTQQEDSAVYLCASSLAGGQETQYFGPGTRLLVL.

V gene TRBV2 combines with J gene TRBJ1-5; D is uncertain. Trimming cost V 8 bases and J 4 bases, with 18 bases left between them. CDR1 is SNHLY, CDR2 FYNNEI, per germline. This CDR3 has 15 residues. CDR3 residues: CASGSIRTVNQPQHF. Written as DNA, the CDR3 is TGTGCCAGCGGTTCCATCCGGACGGTTAATCAGCCCCAGCATTTT.

The rearrangement uses TRBV2 and TRBJ2-6; 9 positions match TRBD1. There are 15 residues in the CDR3. Germline V gene sequence: CDR1 SNHLY, CDR2 FYNNEI. The J segment lost 4 bases and the V segment lost 7 bases, leaving 5 bases of the junction unmatched. CDR3 region: CASIKQGAGANVLTF. CDR3 DNA: TGTGCCAGCATTAAACAGGGGGCAGGGGCCAACGTCCTGACTTTC.